This T cell receptor (beta chain) was sequenced in a study of T cells in Graves' hyperthyroidism and ophthalmopathy. Study-wide points: In blood, most of the thyroid clonotypes expanded above 0.001 were also present.

CDR1 LGHDT and CDR2 YNNKEL come from the germline V gene (reference sequence). CDR3 size: 14 residues. Trimming pared 4 bases from V and 10 bases from J, leaving 19 bases between. The PBMCs were sourced from fresh peripheral blood (about 9.7 ml). This clonotype was found a few times. Its antigen is not identified. Researchers took RNA transcripts and amplified the TCR beta CDR3 regions from them. An initial round of RT-PCR targeting the TCR CDR3 relied on the HTBI primer set. One entry per CDR3 protein results from TCRdb running MiXCR on the multiplex PCR reads. The repertoire holds under 550,000 distinct CDR3 sequences, with roughly 15% as singletons.

The origin of this receptor is a woman between 18 and 29 years old with Graves' hyperthyroidism. V usage is TRBV3-1 and J usage is TRBJ1-1; tentatively, D is TRBD1 (6 bases). Sequencing used blood. The CDR3 spells CASSPSFGGAGAFF. As DNA, the CDR3 is TGTGCCAGCAGCCCTTCATTCGGGGGCGCGGGAGCTTTCTTT. Supplemented by reference TRBV3-1 and TRBJ1-1, the full variable domain reads DTAVSQTPKYLVTQMGNDKSIKCEQNLGHDTMYWYKQDSKKFLKIMFSYNNKELIINETVPNRFSPKSPDKAHLNLHINSLELGDSAVYFCASSPSFGGAGAFFGQGTRLTVV.